This T cell receptor (beta chain) came from a study of cytomegalovirus exposure and HLA in healthy donors. Study observations and caveats: There were 150 to 200 TCR beta chains listed as cytomegalovirus-associated. Beyond CMV serostatus, there was no information to go on about immune exposure. Data from an earlier analysis indicated that most TCR beta V segments were productive either about 90% or about 30% of the time.

Comments on this clone: Antigen: not known.

After removal of 8 bases from V and 3 bases from J, the junction contained 12 bases not matched to a gene. The CDR3 is 15 amino acids. Germline V gene data show CDR1 as SEHNR and CDR2 as FQNEAQ (reference sequence). PCR amplification relied on 60 Vbeta primers (plus 13 Jbeta primers). Sequenced by immunoSEQ multiplex PCR; TCRdb stores in-frame clones only, minus some. The sample includes under 150,000 clones, around 10% of them seen just once. The sequence was collected from a woman aged 40 to 50 in good health and CMV-seropositive. The J gene is TRBJ1-2, the V gene TRBV7-9; TRBD1 matches 7 bases. Sequencing input: PBMCs. CDR3 sequence (DNA): TGTGCCAGCTGGAATTTACCAGGGGGTGACTATGGCTACACCTTC. Amino acids: CASWNLPGGDYGYTF.